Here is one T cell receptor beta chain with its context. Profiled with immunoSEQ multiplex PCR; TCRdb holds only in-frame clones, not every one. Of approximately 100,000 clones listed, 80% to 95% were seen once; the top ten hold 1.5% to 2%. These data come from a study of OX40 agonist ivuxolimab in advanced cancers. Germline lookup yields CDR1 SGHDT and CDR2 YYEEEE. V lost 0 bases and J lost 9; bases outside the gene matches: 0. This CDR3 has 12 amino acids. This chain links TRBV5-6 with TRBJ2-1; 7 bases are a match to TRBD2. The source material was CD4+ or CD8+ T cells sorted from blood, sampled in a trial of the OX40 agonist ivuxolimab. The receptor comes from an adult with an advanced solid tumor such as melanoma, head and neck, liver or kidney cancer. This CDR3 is CASSLGGSEQFF. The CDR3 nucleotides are TGTGCCAGCAGCTTGGGCGGGAGTGAGCAGTTCTTC.